The clone carrying this TCR beta chain was seen a handful of times. What it recognizes is unknown. TCRdb keeps only in-frame clones here, not all; method: immunoSEQ multiplex PCR. The table has 100,000 to 150,000 clones, 91% seen once; the top ten hold under 3.5%. This specimen belongs to a study of T cell responses to AZD1222 COVID-19 vaccine. Turning to the study itself: Second-dose schedules of about 4 or about 12 weeks were combined.

Findings and limits, study-wide: Repertoire collection took place solely once the T cell response had peaked. Spike as a whole was targeted by vaccine-associated CD4 TCRs, dominant at 160-218 and 743-854. Spike-specific TCR breadth rose after two AZD1222 doses, and depth rose as well.

CDR1 MGHDK and CDR2 SYGVNS come from the germline V gene. V lost 4 bases and J lost 3, with 16 bases in between. The CDR3 is 16 amino acids. The sequenced sample was peripheral blood, obtained on day 0 of AZD1222 vaccination. The sequence was collected from an adult in good health. The chain employs TRBV25-1 and TRBJ2-1; D is possibly TRBD2 (5 bases). The CDR3 DNA reads as TGTGCCAGCAGTGGCCACGAGACTACTGTCTACAATGAGCAGTTCTTC. Protein: CASSGHETTVYNEQFF.